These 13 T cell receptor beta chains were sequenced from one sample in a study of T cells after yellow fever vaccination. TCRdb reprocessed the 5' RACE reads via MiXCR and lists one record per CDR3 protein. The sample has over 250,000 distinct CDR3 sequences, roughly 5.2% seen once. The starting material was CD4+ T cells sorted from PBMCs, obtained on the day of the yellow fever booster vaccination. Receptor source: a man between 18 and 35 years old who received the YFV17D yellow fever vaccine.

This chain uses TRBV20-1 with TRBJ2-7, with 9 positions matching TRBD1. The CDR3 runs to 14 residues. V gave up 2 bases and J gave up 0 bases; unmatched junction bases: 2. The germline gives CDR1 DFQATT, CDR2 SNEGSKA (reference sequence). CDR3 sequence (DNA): TGCAGTGCTAGAATGACAGGGGGCTCCTACGAGCAGTACTTC. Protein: CSARMTGGSYEQYF.

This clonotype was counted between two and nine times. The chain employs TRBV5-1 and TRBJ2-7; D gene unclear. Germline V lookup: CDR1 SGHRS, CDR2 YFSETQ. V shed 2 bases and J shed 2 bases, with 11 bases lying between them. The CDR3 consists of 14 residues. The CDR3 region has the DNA TGCGCCAGCAGCTTTGATTACGGCCCCTACGAGCAGTACGTC. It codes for CASSFDYGPYEQYV.

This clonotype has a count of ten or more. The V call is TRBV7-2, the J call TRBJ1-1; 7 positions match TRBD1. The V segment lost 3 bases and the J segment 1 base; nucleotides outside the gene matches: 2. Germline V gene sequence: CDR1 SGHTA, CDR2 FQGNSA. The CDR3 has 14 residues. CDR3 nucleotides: TGTGCCAGCAGCTTCCGGACAGGGAACACTGAAGCTTTCTTT. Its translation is CASSFRTGNTEAFF.

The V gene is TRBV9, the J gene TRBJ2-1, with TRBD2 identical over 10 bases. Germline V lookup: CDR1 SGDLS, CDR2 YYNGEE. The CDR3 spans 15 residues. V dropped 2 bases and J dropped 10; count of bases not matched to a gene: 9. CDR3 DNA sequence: TGTGCCAGCAGCGTCACCGGGACTAGCGAGGTCGAGCAGTTCTTC. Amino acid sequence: CASSVTGTSEVEQFF.

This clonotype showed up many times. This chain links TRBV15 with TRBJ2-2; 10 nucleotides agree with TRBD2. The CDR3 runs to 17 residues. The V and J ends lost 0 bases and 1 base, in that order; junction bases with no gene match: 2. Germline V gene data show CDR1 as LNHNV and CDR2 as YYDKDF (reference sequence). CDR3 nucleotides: TGTGCCACCAGCAGAGATTTAGCGGGGGGGAACACCGGGGAGCTGTTTTTT. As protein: CATSRDLAGGNTGELFF.

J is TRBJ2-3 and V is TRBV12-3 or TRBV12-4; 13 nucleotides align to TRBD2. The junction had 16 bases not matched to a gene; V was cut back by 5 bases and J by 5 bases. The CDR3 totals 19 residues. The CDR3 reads CASSPRGTSGAFHRDTQYF. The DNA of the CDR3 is TGTGCCAGCAGTCCTAGAGGGACTAGCGGGGCTTTCCACCGAGATACGCAGTATTTT.

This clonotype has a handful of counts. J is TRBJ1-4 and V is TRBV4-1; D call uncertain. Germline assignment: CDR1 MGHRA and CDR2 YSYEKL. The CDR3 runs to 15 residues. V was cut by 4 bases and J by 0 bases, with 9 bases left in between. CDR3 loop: CASSLGQATNEKLFF. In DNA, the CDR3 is TGCGCCAGCAGCCTAGGCCAGGCAACTAATGAAAAACTGTTTTTT.

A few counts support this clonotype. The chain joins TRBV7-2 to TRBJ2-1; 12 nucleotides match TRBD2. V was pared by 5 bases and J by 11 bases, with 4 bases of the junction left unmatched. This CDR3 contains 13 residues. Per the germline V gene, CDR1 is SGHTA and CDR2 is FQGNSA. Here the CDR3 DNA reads TGTGCCAGCAGCCTACGGACTAGCGGGAAGCAGTTCTTC. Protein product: CASSLRTSGKQFF.

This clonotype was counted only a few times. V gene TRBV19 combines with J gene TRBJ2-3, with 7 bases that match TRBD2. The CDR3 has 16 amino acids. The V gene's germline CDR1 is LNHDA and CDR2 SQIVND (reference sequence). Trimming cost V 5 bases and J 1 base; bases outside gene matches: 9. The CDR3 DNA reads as TGTGCCAGTAGTCCCACGAGCGGGGCCCGCACAGATACGCAGTATTTT. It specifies CASSPTSGARTDTQYF.

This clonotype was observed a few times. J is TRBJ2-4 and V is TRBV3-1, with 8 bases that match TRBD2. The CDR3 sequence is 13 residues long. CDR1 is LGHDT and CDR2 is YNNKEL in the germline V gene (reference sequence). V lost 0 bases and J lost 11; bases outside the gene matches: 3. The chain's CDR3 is CASSQEGAGVQYF. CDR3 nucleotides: TGTGCCAGCAGCCAAGAGGGAGCGGGGGTTCAGTACTTC.

CDR3 loop: CSARSTGTRNEQYF. In DNA form, the CDR3 reads TGCAGTGCTAGATCGACCGGGACAAGGAACGAGCAGTACTTC. The genes are TRBV20-1 and TRBJ2-7; TRBD1 might be the D (6 bases). V lost 2 bases to trimming and J lost 5 bases, with 16 bases between them. CDR1 is DFQATT, CDR2 SNEGSKA, per germline (reference sequence). The CDR3 is 14 amino acids.

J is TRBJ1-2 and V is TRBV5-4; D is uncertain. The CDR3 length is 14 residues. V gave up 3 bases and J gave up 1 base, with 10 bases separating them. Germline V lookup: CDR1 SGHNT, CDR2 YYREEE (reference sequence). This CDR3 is CASSSPTFNYGYTF. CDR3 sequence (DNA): TGTGCCAGCAGCTCCCCGACCTTTAACTATGGCTACACCTTC.

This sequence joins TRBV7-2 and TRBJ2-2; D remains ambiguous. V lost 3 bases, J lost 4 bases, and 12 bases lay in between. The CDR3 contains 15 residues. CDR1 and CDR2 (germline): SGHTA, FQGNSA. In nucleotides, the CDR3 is TGTGCCAGCAGCTTCTCGGGTAGGAGCACCGGGGAGCTGTTTTTT. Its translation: CASSFSGRSTGELFF.